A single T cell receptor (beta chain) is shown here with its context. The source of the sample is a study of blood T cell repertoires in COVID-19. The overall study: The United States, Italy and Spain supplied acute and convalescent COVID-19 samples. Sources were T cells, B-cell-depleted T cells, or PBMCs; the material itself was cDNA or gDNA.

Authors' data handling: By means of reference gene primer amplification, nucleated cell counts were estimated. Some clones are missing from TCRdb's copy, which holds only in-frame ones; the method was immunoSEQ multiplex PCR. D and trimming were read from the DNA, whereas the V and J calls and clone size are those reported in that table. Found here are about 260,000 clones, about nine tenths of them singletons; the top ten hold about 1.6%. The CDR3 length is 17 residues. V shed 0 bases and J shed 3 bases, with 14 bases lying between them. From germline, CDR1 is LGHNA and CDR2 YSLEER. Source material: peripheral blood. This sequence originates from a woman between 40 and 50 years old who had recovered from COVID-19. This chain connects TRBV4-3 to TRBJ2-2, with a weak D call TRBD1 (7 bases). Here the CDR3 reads CASSQETGRGDTGELFF. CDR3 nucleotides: TGCGCCAGCAGCCAAGAGACGGGCAGGGGGGACACCGGGGAGCTGTTTTTT.